A selection of T cell receptor beta chains follows, all from one sample in a study of early T cells in non-severe SARS-CoV-2 infection. Via MiXCR, TCRdb re-called the 5' RACE reads, giving one row per CDR3 protein. The repertoire holds roughly 99,000 distinct CDR3 sequences, with approximately 12% as singletons. This specimen consisted of whole blood, obtained at baseline. The receptors were sampled from an adult who was a healthcare worker with PCR-confirmed SARS-CoV-2 infection or an uninfected control (not recorded which). CDR3s include the opening cysteine and the closing phenylalanine or tryptophan. The D gene is left open where the match is weak. Size values are once, few and many counts, or a class for expanded clones, and some rows have none.

D: NA; J: TRBJ2-1; V: TRBV11-2; size: NA; DNA: TGTGCCAGCAGCTTTGGCGGTTACGATGAGCAGTTCTTC; CDR3: CASSFGGYDEQFF
D: NA; J: TRBJ2-7; V: TRBV10-3; size: few; DNA: TGTGCCATCAGTGAGTCGGGAGTTCGAACCTACGAGCAGTACTTC; CDR3: CAISESGVRTYEQYF
D: NA; J: TRBJ1-2; V: TRBV11-1; size: NA; DNA: TGTGCCAGCAGCTCCTCCGTGAAACTAGCTCACACCTTC; CDR3: CASSSSVKLAHTF
D: NA; J: TRBJ2-7; V: TRBV10-2; size: many; DNA: TGCGCCAGCAGTACAAGGACGAGCTCCTACGAGCAGTACTTC; CDR3: CASSTRTSSYEQYF
D: TRBD2; J: TRBJ2-1; V: TRBV30; size: NA; DNA: TGTGCCTGGAAAGGGGTAGCGGGGGGCCATAGCTCCTACAATGAGCAGTTCTTC; CDR3: CAWKGVAGGHSSYNEQFF
D: NA; J: TRBJ1-1; V: TRBV5-1; size: NA; DNA: TGCGCCAGCAGCTCCCGGACAGTCATGAACACTGAAGCTTTCTTT; CDR3: CASSSRTVMNTEAFF
D: NA; J: TRBJ2-1; V: TRBV7-7; size: many; DNA: TGTGCTAGCAGCTTGGACCTAAGCTCCTACAATGAGCAGTTCTTC; CDR3: CASSLDLSSYNEQFF
D: TRBD1; J: TRBJ1-6; V: TRBV5-1; size: few; DNA: TGCGCCAGCAGCAGCAGACAGGGGTACCCTAATTCACCCCTCCACTTT; CDR3: CASSSRQGYPNSPLHF
D: NA; J: TRBJ2-5; V: TRBV24-1; size: many; DNA: TGTGCCACCAGTGATTTCAGGGACCTAGAGACCCAGTACTTC; CDR3: CATSDFRDLETQYF
D: TRBD1; J: TRBJ2-3; V: TRBV24-1; size: many; DNA: TGTGCCACCAGTGATCGGGACAGTTACACAGATACGCAGTATTTT; CDR3: CATSDRDSYTDTQYF
D: NA; J: TRBJ2-5; V: TRBV11-2; size: large; DNA: TGTGCCAGCAGCTTAGGAGAGACCCAGTACTTC; CDR3: CASSLGETQYF
D: TRBD2; J: TRBJ2-7; V: TRBV3-1; size: few; DNA: TGTGCCAGCAGCCAAGATCCGCGGGAGCTCTACGAGCAGTACTTC; CDR3: CASSQDPRELYEQYF
D: TRBD1; J: TRBJ2-2; V: TRBV24-1; size: NA; DNA: TGTGCCACCAGTGATACGCCCGGGACAGCCAACACCGGGGAGCTGTTTTTT; CDR3: CATSDTPGTANTGELFF
D: TRBD2; J: TRBJ2-5; V: TRBV12-3/TRBV12-4; size: many; DNA: TGTGCCAGCAGTTTGAAAGCTAGCGGGAGGGGTCTGGAGACCCAGTACTTC; CDR3: CASSLKASGRGLETQYF
D: TRBD1; J: TRBJ1-2; V: TRBV29-1; size: few; DNA: TGCAGCGTGGGGACAGAGGGCTACACCTTC; CDR3: CSVGTEGYTF
D: TRBD2; J: TRBJ2-3; V: TRBV11-3; size: NA; DNA: TGTGCCAGCAGCTTTAGGAGCGGGACCACAGATACGCAGTATTTT; CDR3: CASSFRSGTTDTQYF
D: TRBD2; J: TRBJ2-3; V: TRBV7-7; size: NA; DNA: TGTGCTAGCAGCTTAGCGGGACTCACAGATACGCAGTATTTT; CDR3: CASSLAGLTDTQYF
D: NA; J: TRBJ1-4; V: TRBV7-9; size: few; DNA: TGTGCCAGCAGCTTAGAGAGGGATAGTGGAAAACTGTTTTTT; CDR3: CASSLERDSGKLFF
D: NA; J: TRBJ1-2; V: TRBV12-3/TRBV12-4; size: NA; DNA: TGTGCCAGCGGGGTATACAGGGTTAACTATGGCTACACCTTC; CDR3: CASGVYRVNYGYTF
D: TRBD1; J: TRBJ2-7; V: TRBV28; size: NA; DNA: TGTGCCAGCAGTTCGGGACAGGGGAGGGACTACGAGCAGTACTTC; CDR3: CASSSGQGRDYEQYF
D: TRBD1; J: TRBJ1-5; V: TRBV5-6; size: NA; DNA: TGTGCCAGCAGCATCGGACAGGGCGGCAATCAGCCCCAGCATTTT; CDR3: CASSIGQGGNQPQHF
D: NA; J: TRBJ2-7; V: TRBV27; size: NA; DNA: TGTGCCAGCAGTTCAGGCTGGGGATGGGGCAACGAGCAGTACTTC; CDR3: CASSSGWGWGNEQYF
D: TRBD1; J: TRBJ1-5; V: TRBV4-1; size: few; DNA: TGCGCCAGCAGCCAAAGACCAGGACAGGGGGCCCGGCAGCCCCAGCATTTT; CDR3: CASSQRPGQGARQPQHF
D: NA; J: TRBJ1-1; V: TRBV7-8; size: many; DNA: TGTGCCAGCAGCTTAGCGGGGGCAGGGCTCGACACTGAAGCTTTCTTT; CDR3: CASSLAGAGLDTEAFF
D: NA; J: TRBJ1-2; V: TRBV12-3/TRBV12-4; size: few; DNA: TGTGCCAGCAGAGGAGGCAGGGGCGACTTCTATGGCTACACCTTC; CDR3: CASRGGRGDFYGYTF
D: TRBD2; J: TRBJ2-3; V: TRBV2; size: few; DNA: TGTGCCAGCAGTCCTGCTAGCGGGAGAGGGGGCACAGATACGCAGTATTTT; CDR3: CASSPASGRGGTDTQYF
D: NA; J: TRBJ1-2; V: TRBV20-1; size: few; DNA: TGCAGTGCCCTAGGCTTAGAAAATCACCTCACCTATGGCTACACCTTC; CDR3: CSALGLENHLTYGYTF
D: TRBD2; J: TRBJ2-1; V: TRBV5-1; size: NA; DNA: TGCGCCAGCAGCCCGAACGTAGCGGGGAGTGAGCAGTTCTTC; CDR3: CASSPNVAGSEQFF
D: TRBD2; J: TRBJ2-1; V: TRBV20-1; size: NA; DNA: TGCAGTGCTAGGGTAGCTAGCGGCAATGAGCAGTTCTTC; CDR3: CSARVASGNEQFF
D: NA; J: TRBJ2-1; V: TRBV5-1; size: NA; DNA: TGCGCCAGCAGCCCACCGGACCCATACAATGAGCAGTTCTTC; CDR3: CASSPPDPYNEQFF
D: NA; J: TRBJ2-7; V: TRBV29-1; size: NA; DNA: TGCAGCGCGAGGAGGTCCTCCTACGAGCAGTACTTC; CDR3: CSARRSSYEQYF
D: TRBD2; J: TRBJ2-5; V: TRBV11-2; size: NA; DNA: TGTGCCAGCAGCTCGTATTCCGGGACTAGCGGGACGGAGACCCAGTACTTC; CDR3: CASSSYSGTSGTETQYF
D: TRBD2; J: TRBJ2-7; V: TRBV11-2; size: NA; DNA: TGTGCCAGCAGCGAGAGACCCGGGACCCGGGAGGACGAGCAGTACTTC; CDR3: CASSERPGTREDEQYF
D: NA; J: TRBJ2-1; V: TRBV3-1; size: few; DNA: TGTGCCAGCAGCCAAGCCCGACTAGGGCTGAGGAATGAGCAGTTCTTC; CDR3: CASSQARLGLRNEQFF
D: NA; J: TRBJ1-3; V: TRBV20-1; size: few; DNA: TGCAGTGCTAGAACGACAAATCGAAACACCATATATTTT; CDR3: CSARTTNRNTIYF
D: NA; J: TRBJ2-5; V: TRBV18; size: many; DNA: TGTGCCAGCTCAACTAGACAGCTGAACCAAGAGACCCAGTACTTC; CDR3: CASSTRQLNQETQYF